Reported below is one T cell receptor beta chain. Trimming removed 3 bases from V and 4 bases from J; junction bases left unmatched: 4. Germline V gene sequence: CDR1 MGHRA, CDR2 YSYEKL. This CDR3 has 15 amino acids. The data derive from a study of technical replicates of blood from four donors. Only in-frame clones appear in the TCRdb table, and some are missing; sequencing was by immunoSEQ multiplex PCR. Seen here are approximately 92,000 clones, 85% to 95% observed once, and the top ten hold almost 0.35%. The material sequenced was T cells isolated from PBMCs. This receptor was identified in a human donor in good health. The chain carries TRBV4-1 and TRBJ2-5; 11 positions agree with TRBD2. In nucleotides, the CDR3 is TGCGCCAGCAGCCAGGCGGGACTAGCGGTAGAGACCCAGTACTTC. Translation: CASSQAGLAVETQYF.